The 30 T cell receptor beta chains below all came from one sample that was sequenced in a study of T-cell memory formation after mild COVID-19. TCRdb re-analysed the 5' RACE reads in MiXCR, keeping a single row per CDR3 protein. The table has around 130,000 distinct CDR3 sequences, approximately 5.9% seen once. The sequencing input was PBMCs or a T cell subset sorted from them (not recorded which). These receptors were collected from an adult woman who had mild COVID-19 (a few samples of this study predate the infection). Cell type and time point are not known.

This clonotype was detected only a few times. This chain links TRBV5-1 with TRBJ2-7; 7 positions match TRBD2. CDR3 size: 12 residues. Losses at the gene ends were 6 bases for V and 3 bases for J; bases not matched to a gene: 3. The germline CDR1 and CDR2 sequences are SGHRS and YFSETQ. The CDR3 DNA follows: TGCGCCAGCACCCCGGGGGGCTACGAGCAGTACTTC. Its protein product is CASTPGGYEQYF.

This clonotype occurred many times. Here the CDR3 DNA reads TGCAGCGTTGGGGGACTAGCGGCAGCGGTTACGCAGTATTTT. This translates into CSVGGLAAAVTQYF. This chain links TRBV29-1 with TRBJ2-3; 11 nucleotides agree with TRBD2. V shed 4 bases and J 8 bases; nucleotides not matched to a gene: 8. The CDR3 sequence is 14 residues long. Germline V gene data show CDR1 as SQVTM and CDR2 as ANQGSEA.

The chain is built from TRBV29-1 and TRBJ2-1; D perhaps matches TRBD1 (6 bases). Trimming took 0 bases from V and 3 from J, leaving 6 bases between them. The germline V gene encodes CDR1 SQVTM and CDR2 ANQGSEA. This CDR3 spans 13 amino acids. CDR3 DNA: TGCAGCGTTGAAGAGGACAGCTACAATGAGCAGTTCTTC. Its translation: CSVEEDSYNEQFF.

This chain uses TRBV5-1 with TRBJ1-1, with D perhaps TRBD1 (6 bases). CDR3 length: 13 amino acids. The V gene's germline CDR1 is SGHRS and CDR2 YFSETQ. V was shortened by 6 bases and J by 1 base, with 10 bases between the two germline ends. CDR3 nucleotides: TGCGCCAGCACGGACAGACAGAACACTGAAGCTTTCTTT. Amino acids: CASTDRQNTEAFF. Full variable domain (remainder filled in from reference TRBV5-1 and TRBJ1-1): KAGVTQTPRYLIKTRGQQVTLSCSPISGHRSVSWYQQTPGQGLQFLFEYFSETQRNKGNFPGRFSGRQFSNSRSEMNVSTLELGDSALYLCASTDRQNTEAFFGQGTRLTVV.

The genes are TRBV7-2 and TRBJ2-5, with TRBD2 matching 7 bases. V dropped 5 bases and J dropped 4; count of bases not matched to a gene: 19. Germline V gene lookup returns CDR1 SGHTA and CDR2 FQGNSA. The length of the CDR3 is 18 residues. The CDR3 coding sequence is TGTGCCAGCAGCACACCCGTCTCGCGGGAGTACCCCGGAGAGACCCAGTACTTC. Its protein product is CASSTPVSREYPGETQYF.

V gene TRBV27 combines with J gene TRBJ1-6, with D tentatively TRBD1 (5 bases). Trimming stripped 6 bases from V and 10 bases from J, with 22 bases between. CDR1 and CDR2 (germline): MNHEY, SMNVEV (reference sequence). This CDR3 has 16 residues. The CDR3 DNA reads TGTGCCAGCAGGGCTGTTTACAGTTCAGGGCTGTCACCCCTCCACTTT. Amino acid sequence: CASRAVYSSGLSPLHF.

The table lists this clonotype with many counts. CDR3 nucleotide sequence: TGCGCCAGCAGCAGCGCGGGAAGCTATGGCTACACCTTC. As protein: CASSSAGSYGYTF. The chain uses TRBV5-1 and TRBJ1-2, with unresolved D. Germline V lookup: CDR1 SGHRS, CDR2 YFSETQ. The CDR3 totals 13 residues. V lost 4 bases and J lost 4, with 11 bases in between. Using reference TRBV5-1 and TRBJ1-2 for the parts outside the CDR3, the full variable domain is KAGVTQTPRYLIKTRGQQVTLSCSPISGHRSVSWYQQTPGQGLQFLFEYFSETQRNKGNFPGRFSGRQFSNSRSEMNVSTLELGDSALYLCASSSAGSYGYTFGSGTRLTVV.

Ten or more counts support this clonotype. The chain is built from TRBV7-9 and TRBJ2-7, with D maybe TRBD2 (6 bases). Germline CDR1 is SEHNR and CDR2 is FQNEAQ (reference sequence). V was cut by 5 bases and J by 2 bases, with 22 bases left in between. The CDR3 covers 17 residues. The CDR3 sequence is CASSLHAARDSTYEQYF. Written as DNA, the CDR3 is TGTGCCAGCAGCCTACACGCCGCCCGGGACTCTACCTACGAGCAGTACTTC. Full variable domain (remainder filled in from reference TRBV7-9 and TRBJ2-7): DTGVSQNPRHKITKRGQNVTFRCDPISEHNRLYWYRQTLGQGPEFLTYFQNEAQLEKSRLLSDRFSAERPKGSFSTLEIQRTEQGDSAMYLCASSLHAARDSTYEQYFGPGTRLTVT.

This clonotype was picked up a small number of times. The chain carries TRBV12-3 or TRBV12-4 and TRBJ2-1, with 9 bases lining up with TRBD2. The CDR3 spans 16 residues. V lost 2 bases and J lost 2; bases outside the gene matches: 4. The DNA of the CDR3 is TGTGCCAGCAGTTTATTGGGCGGGAGGGCCTACAATGAGCAGTTCTTC. It specifies CASSLLGGRAYNEQFF.

There are many counts of this clonotype. The genes are TRBV5-5 and TRBJ1-5; maybe TRBD1 (6 bases). CDR1 is SGHKS and CDR2 is YYEKEE in the germline V gene (reference sequence). The V and J ends lost 1 base and 5 bases respectively, with 13 bases between them. The CDR3 sequence is 15 residues long. The CDR3 DNA sequence: TGTGCCAGCAGCTTGTCAGGGGATGATCATCAGCCCCAGCATTTT. Protein product: CASSLSGDDHQPQHF.

This clonotype was detected ten times or more. The CDR3 nucleotides read TGCGCCAGCAGCTCTAGCGGGGTGTCCACAGATACGCAGTATTTT. It translates to CASSSSGVSTDTQYF. This chain links TRBV5-1 with TRBJ2-3; 9 positions match TRBD2. This CDR3 spans 15 amino acids. V lost 3 bases and J lost 2; bases outside the gene matches: 4. The germline V gene has CDR1 SGHRS and CDR2 YFSETQ.

This clonotype was detected only a few times. This chain uses TRBV29-1 with TRBJ1-1; D possibly corresponds to TRBD1 (5 bases). This CDR3 contains 15 residues. V lost 5 bases and J lost 3, with 19 bases in between. Germline V gene data show CDR1 as SQVTM and CDR2 as ANQGSEA. The CDR3 nucleotides are TGCAGCGTTCAATTTCCCCAGGGATTCGACACTGAAGCTTTCTTT. This encodes CSVQFPQGFDTEAFF.

The rearrangement joins TRBV12-3 or TRBV12-4 to TRBJ1-1; D is unresolved. The CDR3 extends over 13 amino acids. V was cut by 6 bases and J by 2 bases, with 10 bases left in between. The CDR3 DNA is TGTGCCAGCAGACAACAGAGAAACACTGAAGCTTTCTTT. It codes for CASRQQRNTEAFF.

DNA for the CDR3: TGTGCCAGCTCAAGAAGACTAGCGGGGGTAGCCAAAAACATTCAGTACTTC. It yields the protein CASSRRLAGVAKNIQYF. This chain joins TRBV18 and TRBJ2-4; 12 bases align to TRBD2. Germline CDR1 and CDR2: KGHSH and LQKENI. The V segment lost 5 bases and the J segment 0 bases; nucleotides outside the gene matches: 5. The CDR3 runs 17 residues.

The rearrangement uses TRBV5-1 and TRBJ2-5, with D maybe TRBD2 (6 bases). Per germline, CDR1 SGHRS and CDR2 YFSETQ. The CDR3 runs to 16 residues. Trimming shortened V by 0 bases and J by 4 bases, and 16 bases separated the two germline ends. CDR3: CASSLAGGGVVETQYF. DNA for the CDR3: TGCGCCAGCAGCTTGGCCGGAGGCGGGGTGGTAGAGACCCAGTACTTC.

This clonotype is judged medium-sized (0.01 to 0.1%). The chain recombines TRBV5-1 with TRBJ2-7; the D is unclear. Per the germline V gene, CDR1 is SGHRS and CDR2 is YFSETQ. Deletions cut 0 bases from V and 4 bases from J, with 8 bases between. The CDR3 has 13 amino acids. CDR3 coding DNA: TGCGCCAGCAGCTTGGGCAGATGGTACGAGCAGTACTTC. This sequence encodes CASSLGRWYEQYF.

Ten or more counts support this clonotype. The CDR3: CSVVETSAFF. DNA of the CDR3: TGCAGCGTTGTAGAAACCTCGGCTTTCTTT. J is TRBJ1-1 and V is TRBV29-1; D is unresolved. This CDR3 spans 10 amino acids. V lost 4 bases, J lost 11 bases, and 11 bases lay in between. In germline, CDR1 is SQVTM, CDR2 ANQGSEA.

This clonotype was seen at least ten times. The chain employs TRBV5-1 and TRBJ2-1; D is possibly TRBD1 or TRBD2 (5 bases each). The CDR3 has 15 amino acids. Trimming removed 2 bases from V and 10 bases from J, with 19 bases in between. Germline loops: CDR1 SGHRS, CDR2 YFSETQ. CDR3 DNA: TGCGCCAGCAGCTTCGAGGGGACGTCGCCCGACGAGCAGTTCTTC. This sequence encodes CASSFEGTSPDEQFF.

The table lists this clonotype with a few counts. This chain links TRBV28 with TRBJ2-7, with TRBD1 identical over 7 bases. CDR3 length equals 17 residues. Germline V lookup: CDR1 MDHEN, CDR2 SYDVKM. With 5 bases clipped from V and 0 bases from J, the junction kept 13 bases outside the gene matches. The CDR3: CASSQTGRGSSSYEQYF. The CDR3 DNA sequence: TGTGCCAGCAGTCAGACAGGGCGCGGATCAAGCTCCTACGAGCAGTACTTC. The variable domain in full, completed from reference TRBV28 and TRBJ2-7, reads DVKVTQSSRYLVKRTGEKVFLECVQDMDHENMFWYRQDPGLGLRLIYFSYDVKMKEKGDIPEGYSVSREKKERFSLILESASTNQTSMYLCASSQTGRGSSSYEQYFGPGTRLTVT.

The sample holds many counts of this clonotype. The chain links TRBV5-1 to TRBJ2-1; D ambiguous. This CDR3 contains 16 residues. Per germline, CDR1 SGHRS and CDR2 YFSETQ. V lost 4 bases, J lost 0 bases, and 14 bases lay in between. Here the CDR3 reads CASSPMPASSYNEQFF. The CDR3 bases are TGCGCCAGCAGCCCTATGCCTGCTAGCTCCTACAATGAGCAGTTCTTC.

The V gene is TRBV3-1, the J gene TRBJ2-7, with 7 positions matching TRBD2. CDR1 and CDR2 from the germline V gene are LGHDT and YNNKEL (reference sequence). The CDR3 has 15 amino acids. The trim removed 4 bases at V and 2 bases at J, leaving 8 bases unmatched. In DNA, the CDR3 is TGTGCCAGCAGCCCCCGGGGCGGGAGAACCTACGAGCAGTACTTC. Amino acid sequence: CASSPRGGRTYEQYF.

The rearrangement uses TRBV5-6 and TRBJ1-1, with D possibly TRBD1 on 6 matching bases. V lost 0 bases and J lost 3, with 15 bases in between. The CDR3 totals 16 residues. CDR1 SGHDT and CDR2 YYEEEE come from the germline V gene. The DNA of the CDR3 is TGTGCCAGCAGCTTGGGCCCGGAGGGACACGACACTGAAGCTTTCTTT. It translates to CASSLGPEGHDTEAFF.

The chain recombines TRBV7-9 with TRBJ1-2; D unresolved. Germline CDR1 SEHNR, CDR2 FQNEAQ (reference sequence). This CDR3 is built from 12 residues. Trimming removed 0 bases from V and 8 bases from J, with 7 bases in between. The CDR3 DNA sequence: TGTGCCAGCAGCTTAGCCGGTTGGGGCTACACCTTC. Translated, it gives CASSLAGWGYTF.

This clonotype was recorded a few times. The chain couples TRBV20-1 to TRBJ2-7; 10 bases fit TRBD1. V gave up 7 bases and J gave up 3 bases; unmatched junction bases: 6. The CDR3 loop spans 13 amino acids. CDR1 and CDR2 from the germline V gene are DFQATT and SNEGSKA (reference sequence). The CDR3 bases are TGCAGTGTCAGGCGGGACAGGGGCTACGAGCAGTACTTC. Translated, it gives CSVRRDRGYEQYF.

This sequence joins TRBV12-3 or TRBV12-4 and TRBJ1-6; the D is unclear. The V gene lost 1 base and the J gene lost 10 bases, with 11 bases spanning the gap. This CDR3 region has 14 residues. CDR3 nucleotide sequence: TGTGCCAGCAGTTTAGTTCGGTCGGGGTCACCCCTCCACTTT. Translation: CASSLVRSGSPLHF.

The J gene is TRBJ2-2, the V gene TRBV20-1; the D gene is possibly TRBD2 (6 bases). CDR3 size: 15 residues. The V end was cut by 3 bases, the J end by 3 bases, with 14 bases between. Germline V lookup: CDR1 DFQATT, CDR2 SNEGSKA (reference sequence). For the CDR3, the DNA is TGCAGTGCTAGCTTTCGGGGGACCTACACCGGGGAGCTGTTTTTT. It is translated as CSASFRGTYTGELFF.

V and J are TRBV7-2 and TRBJ2-5; no firm D call. Trimming cost V 3 bases and J 1 base, with 9 bases left between them. CDR1 and CDR2 from the germline V gene are SGHTA and FQGNSA. CDR3 length: 14 residues. The CDR3 DNA follows: TGTGCCAGCAGCTTCGGGCGATTCCAAGAGACCCAGTACTTC. Amino acid sequence: CASSFGRFQETQYF.

This clonotype was recorded many times. The chain employs TRBV7-3 and TRBJ2-2; D remains unclear. Germline V CDR1 and CDR2: SGHTA, FQGTGA. The V end was cut by 3 bases, the J end by 1 base, with 9 bases between. The CDR3 runs to 15 residues. CDR3 DNA: TGTGCCAGCAGCTTGAATCCCTTGAACACCGGGGAGCTGTTTTTT. Its translation: CASSLNPLNTGELFF.

This clonotype was counted many times. The chain joins TRBV9 to TRBJ1-5, with TRBD1 as a possible D gene (5 bases). V was shortened by 0 bases and J by 4 bases, with 8 bases between the two germline ends. CDR3 size: 14 residues. Germline loops: CDR1 SGDLS, CDR2 YYNGEE. As DNA, the CDR3 is TGTGCCAGCAGCGTAGGGGGGGTAAATCAGCCCCAGCATTTT. Translation gives CASSVGGVNQPQHF. The full variable domain, its missing parts supplied by reference TRBV9 and TRBJ1-5, is DSGVTQTPKHLITATGQRVTLRCSPRSGDLSVYWYQQSLDQGLQFLIQYYNGEERAKGNILERFSAQQFPDLHSELNLSSLELGDSALYFCASSVGGVNQPQHFGDGTRLSIL.

The chain joins TRBV20-1 to TRBJ1-2, with 7 bases aligning to TRBD1. The CDR3 totals 15 residues. Germline CDR1 and CDR2: DFQATT and SNEGSKA (reference sequence). V lost 3 bases and J lost 5; bases outside the gene matches: 12. The CDR3 DNA is TGCAGTGCTAGCGGGCCCTTCAGGGGGGATTATGGCTACACCTTC. Protein product: CSASGPFRGDYGYTF.